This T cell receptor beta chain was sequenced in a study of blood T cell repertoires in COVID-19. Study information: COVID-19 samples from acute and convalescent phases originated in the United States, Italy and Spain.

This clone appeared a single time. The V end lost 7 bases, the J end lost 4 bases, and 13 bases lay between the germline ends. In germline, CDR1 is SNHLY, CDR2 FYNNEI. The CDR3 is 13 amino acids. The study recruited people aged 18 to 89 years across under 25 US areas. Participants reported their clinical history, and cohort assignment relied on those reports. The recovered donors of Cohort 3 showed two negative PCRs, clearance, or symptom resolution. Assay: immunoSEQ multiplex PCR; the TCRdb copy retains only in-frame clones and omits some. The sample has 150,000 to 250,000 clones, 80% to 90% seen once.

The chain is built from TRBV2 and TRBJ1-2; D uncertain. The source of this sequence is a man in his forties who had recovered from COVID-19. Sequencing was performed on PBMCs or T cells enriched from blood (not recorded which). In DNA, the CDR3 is TGTGCCAGCATAACCACAGAGTTCTATGGCTACACCTTC. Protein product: CASITTEFYGYTF.